The TCR beta chain described here comes from a study of blood T cell repertoires in COVID-19. Study background: Sources were T cells, B-cell-depleted T cells, or PBMCs; the material itself was cDNA or gDNA.

Per the original methods: Nucleated cell counts were estimated from reference gene primer amplification. Produced via immunoSEQ multiplex PCR; TCRdb's table is partial and in-frame only. V, J and clone size are taken as reported in that table, and D and trimming were inferred from the DNA itself. The sample carries tens of thousands of clones, roughly 90% recorded once. The TCR originated in a man in his sixties with active COVID-19. Input material: peripheral blood.

This chain's CDR3 is CASSYSWGLDEKLFF. DNA for the CDR3: TGTGCCAGCAGTTACTCGTGGGGGCTGGACGAAAAACTGTTTTTT. The chain recombines TRBV6-5 with TRBJ1-4; D is perhaps TRBD1 (6 bases). The CDR3 contains 15 residues. The germline CDR1 and CDR2 sequences are MNHEY and SVGAGI. V was shortened by 0 bases and J by 8 bases, with 13 bases between the two germline ends.